This T cell receptor (beta chain) was recorded in a study of T cell responses to AZD1222 COVID-19 vaccine. Study conclusions and caveats: Among AZD1222 vaccinees, only five or six were seropositive at baseline.

This CDR3 has 12 residues. V lost 7 bases and J 3 bases, leaving 9 bases between the germline ends. The V gene's germline CDR1 is SNHLY and CDR2 FYNNEI. Generated by immunoSEQ multiplex PCR, the TCRdb table keeps only in-frame clones and is missing some. In the table there are about 89,000 clones, around 91% of which are singletons. To note about this clone: Its antigen is still unknown.

The receptor was derived from an adult who received the AZD1222 COVID-19 vaccine. The sequencing used peripheral blood, collected 28 days after the second AZD1222 dose. V gene TRBV2 combines with J gene TRBJ2-5; D is ambiguous. DNA for the CDR3: TGTGCCAGCACTCGAACAGAAGAGACCCAGTACTTC. The encoded protein is CASTRTEETQYF.